A selection of T cell receptor beta chains follows, all from one sample in a study of shared clonotypes between healthy human individuals. The repertoire was sequenced with immunoSEQ multiplex PCR; TCRdb's copy has only in-frame clones and lacks some. The top ten clones hold under 0.15% of a sample with about 2 million clones, roughly 94% of them seen once. Input material: naive CD4+ T cells sorted from blood. All receptors derive from a man between 18 and 35 years old in good health. Each CDR3 is given with its conserved first and last residue. The D gene is left open where the match is weak. Some rows mark clone size as missing; the rest say once, few, many or name a class of expanded clone.

j_gene: TRBJ1-6; abundance: .; d_gene: .; v_gene: TRBV29-1; CDR3nt: TGCAGCGTTGAGCCATGGACAGCCTTTGCTGTGCCCCTCCACTTT; CDR3aa: CSVEPWTAFAVPLHF
j_gene: TRBJ1-2; abundance: .; d_gene: .; v_gene: TRBV19; CDR3nt: TGTGCCAGTACCGGGCCGCAGGAAAGGATTAACTATGGCTACACCTTC; CDR3aa: CASTGPQERINYGYTF
j_gene: TRBJ2-2; abundance: .; d_gene: .; v_gene: TRBV10-3; CDR3nt: TGTGCCATCAGTGATTCCAGGGCGAACACCGGGGAGCTGTTTTTT; CDR3aa: CAISDSRANTGELFF
j_gene: TRBJ1-4; abundance: .; d_gene: TRBD1; v_gene: TRBV28; CDR3nt: TGTGCCAGCAGTTTGGACAGGGGGGTCGGTAATGAAAAACTGTTTTTT; CDR3aa: CASSLDRGVGNEKLFF
j_gene: TRBJ2-7; abundance: .; d_gene: TRBD2; v_gene: TRBV5-1; CDR3nt: TGCGCCAGCAGCTTTAGACTAGCGGGAGGGATCCCCTACGAGCAGTACTTC; CDR3aa: CASSFRLAGGIPYEQYF
j_gene: TRBJ2-5; abundance: .; d_gene: TRBD2; v_gene: TRBV6-1; CDR3nt: TGTGCCAGCAGTCTAGCGGGAGGATTCCAAGAGACCCAGTACTTC; CDR3aa: CASSLAGGFQETQYF
j_gene: TRBJ2-3; abundance: .; d_gene: .; v_gene: TRBV4-1; CDR3nt: TGCGCCAGCAGCGAGAGGGACCGGAATTCAGATACGCAGTATTTT; CDR3aa: CASSERDRNSDTQYF
j_gene: TRBJ1-2; abundance: .; d_gene: .; v_gene: TRBV18; CDR3nt: TGTGCCAGCTCACCGACGGCGAATCCTTACCCCTATGGCTACACCTTC; CDR3aa: CASSPTANPYPYGYTF
j_gene: TRBJ2-2; abundance: once; d_gene: .; v_gene: TRBV18; CDR3nt: TGTGCCAGCTCCCAGTTCGATACTGCGAACACCGGGGAGCTGTTTTTT; CDR3aa: CASSQFDTANTGELFF
j_gene: TRBJ1-2; abundance: .; d_gene: .; v_gene: TRBV6-5; CDR3nt: TGTGCCAGCAGTTACTCAGAGGTTGGGAACTATGGCTACACCTTC; CDR3aa: CASSYSEVGNYGYTF
j_gene: TRBJ2-6; abundance: .; d_gene: .; v_gene: TRBV9; CDR3nt: TGTGCCAGCAGCGTAGCTGGGAGGGGGCAAGGAATGTCTGGGGCCAACGTCCTGACTTTC; CDR3aa: CASSVAGRGQGMSGANVLTF